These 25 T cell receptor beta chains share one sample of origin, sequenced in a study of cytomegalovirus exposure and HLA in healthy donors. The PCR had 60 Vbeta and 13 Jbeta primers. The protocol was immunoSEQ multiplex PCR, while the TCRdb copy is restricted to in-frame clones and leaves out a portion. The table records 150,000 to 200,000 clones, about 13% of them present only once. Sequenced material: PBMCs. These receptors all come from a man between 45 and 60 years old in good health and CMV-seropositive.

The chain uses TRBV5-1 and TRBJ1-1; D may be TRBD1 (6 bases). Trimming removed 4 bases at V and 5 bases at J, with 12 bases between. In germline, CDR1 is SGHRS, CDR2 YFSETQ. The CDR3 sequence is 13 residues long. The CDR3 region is CASSPQGETEAFF. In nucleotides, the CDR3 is TGCGCCAGCAGCCCACAGGGCGAAACTGAAGCTTTCTTT.

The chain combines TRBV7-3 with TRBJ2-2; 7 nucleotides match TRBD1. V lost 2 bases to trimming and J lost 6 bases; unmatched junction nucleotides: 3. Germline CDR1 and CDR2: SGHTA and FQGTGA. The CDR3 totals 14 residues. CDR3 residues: CASSLDRVAGELFF. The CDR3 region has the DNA TGTGCCAGCAGCTTAGACAGGGTCGCCGGGGAGCTGTTTTTT.

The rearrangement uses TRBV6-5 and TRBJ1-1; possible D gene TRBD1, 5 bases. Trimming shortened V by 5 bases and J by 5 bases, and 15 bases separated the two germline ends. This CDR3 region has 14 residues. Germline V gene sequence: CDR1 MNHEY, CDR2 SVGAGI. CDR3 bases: TGTGCCAGCAGTCCCGGGGGTTGGGTTACTGAAGCTTTCTTT. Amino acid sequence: CASSPGGWVTEAFF.

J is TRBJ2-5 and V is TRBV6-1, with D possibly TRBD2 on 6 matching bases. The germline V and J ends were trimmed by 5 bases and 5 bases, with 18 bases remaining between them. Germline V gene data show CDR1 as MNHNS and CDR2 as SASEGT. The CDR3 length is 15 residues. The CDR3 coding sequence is TGTGCCAGCAGTTTACAGGCGGGGACGTTGGAGACCCAGTACTTC. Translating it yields CASSLQAGTLETQYF.

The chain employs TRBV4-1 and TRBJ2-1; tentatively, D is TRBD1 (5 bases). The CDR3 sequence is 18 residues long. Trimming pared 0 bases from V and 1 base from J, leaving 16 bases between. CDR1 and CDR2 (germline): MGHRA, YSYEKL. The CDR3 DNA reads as TGCGCCAGCAGCCAAGATCGAAGCAGGGTAGGATCCTACAATGAGCAGTTCTTC. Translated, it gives CASSQDRSRVGSYNEQFF.

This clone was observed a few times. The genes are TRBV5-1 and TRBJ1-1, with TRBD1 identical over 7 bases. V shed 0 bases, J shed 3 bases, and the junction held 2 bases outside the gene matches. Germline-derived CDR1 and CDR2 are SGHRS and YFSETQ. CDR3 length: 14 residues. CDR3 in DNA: TGCGCCAGCAGCTTGGACAGGGGCGACACTGAAGCTTTCTTT. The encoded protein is CASSLDRGDTEAFF.

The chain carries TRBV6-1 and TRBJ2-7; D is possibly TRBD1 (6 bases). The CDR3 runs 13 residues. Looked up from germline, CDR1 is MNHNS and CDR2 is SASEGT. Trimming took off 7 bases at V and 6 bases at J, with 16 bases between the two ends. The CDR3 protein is CASTPTGFGEQYV. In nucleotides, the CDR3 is TGTGCCAGCACCCCTACAGGGTTCGGCGAGCAGTACGTC.

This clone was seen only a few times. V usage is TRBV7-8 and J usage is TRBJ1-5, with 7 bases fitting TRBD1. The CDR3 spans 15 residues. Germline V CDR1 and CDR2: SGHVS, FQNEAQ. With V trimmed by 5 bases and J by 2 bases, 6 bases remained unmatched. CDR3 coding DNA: TGTGCCAGCAGCAAATTTGACAGGGGCAATCAGCCCCAGCATTTT. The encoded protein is CASSKFDRGNQPQHF.

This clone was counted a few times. The CDR3 region is CASSLGVTGGSYGYTF. The CDR3 DNA follows: TGTGCCAGCAGCTTGGGAGTGACAGGGGGCTCCTATGGCTACACCTTC. The rearrangement links TRBV5-6 to TRBJ1-2; 10 bases match TRBD1. With V trimmed by 0 bases and J by 4 bases, 6 bases remained unmatched. In germline, CDR1 is SGHDT, CDR2 YYEEEE. The CDR3 is 16 residues long. Full variable domain (remainder filled in from reference TRBV5-6 and TRBJ1-2): DAGVTQSPTHLIKTRGQQVTLRCSPKSGHDTVSWYQQALGQGPQFIFQYYEEEERQRGNFPDRFSGHQFPNYSSELNVNALLLGDSALYLCASSLGVTGGSYGYTFGSGTRLTVV.

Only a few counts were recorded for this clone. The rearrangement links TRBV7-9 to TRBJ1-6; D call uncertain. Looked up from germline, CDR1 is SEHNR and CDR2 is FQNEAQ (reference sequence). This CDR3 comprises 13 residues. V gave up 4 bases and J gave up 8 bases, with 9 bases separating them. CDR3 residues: CASSSSGDSPLHF. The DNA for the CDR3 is TGTGCCAGCAGCTCCTCGGGAGATTCACCCCTCCACTTT.

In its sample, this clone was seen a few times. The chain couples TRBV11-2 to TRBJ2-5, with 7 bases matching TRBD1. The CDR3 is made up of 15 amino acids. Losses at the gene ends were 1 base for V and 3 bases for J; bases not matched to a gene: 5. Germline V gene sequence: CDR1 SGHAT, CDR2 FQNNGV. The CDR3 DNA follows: TGTGCCAGCAGCTTAGGAATCGGGACAGAAGAGACCCAGTACTTC. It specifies CASSLGIGTEETQYF.

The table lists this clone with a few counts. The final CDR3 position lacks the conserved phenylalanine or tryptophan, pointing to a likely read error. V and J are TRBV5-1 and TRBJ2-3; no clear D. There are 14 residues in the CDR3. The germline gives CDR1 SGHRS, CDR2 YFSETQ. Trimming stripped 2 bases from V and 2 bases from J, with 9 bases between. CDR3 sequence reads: CASSLEWYTDTQYV. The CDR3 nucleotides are TGCGCCAGCAGCTTAGAGTGGTACACAGATACGCAGTATGTT.

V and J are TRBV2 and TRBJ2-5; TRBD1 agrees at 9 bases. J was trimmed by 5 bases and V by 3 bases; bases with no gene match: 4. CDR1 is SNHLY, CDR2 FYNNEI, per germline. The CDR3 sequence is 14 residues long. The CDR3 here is CASSEDRGSETQYF. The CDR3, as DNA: TGTGCCAGCAGTGAGGACAGGGGTTCGGAGACCCAGTACTTC. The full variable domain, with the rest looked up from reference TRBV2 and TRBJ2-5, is EPEVTQTPSHQVTQMGQEVILRCVPISNHLYFYWYRQILGQKVEFLVSFYNNEISEKSEIFDDQFSVERPDGSNFTLKIRSTKLEDSAMYFCASSEDRGSETQYFGPGTRLLVL.

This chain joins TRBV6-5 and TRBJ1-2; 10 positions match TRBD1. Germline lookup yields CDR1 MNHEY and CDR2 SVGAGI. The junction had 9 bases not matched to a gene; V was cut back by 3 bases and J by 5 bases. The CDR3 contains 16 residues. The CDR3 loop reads CASSYSTTGGSYGYTF. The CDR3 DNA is TGTGCCAGCAGTTATTCAACGACAGGGGGCTCTTATGGCTACACCTTC.

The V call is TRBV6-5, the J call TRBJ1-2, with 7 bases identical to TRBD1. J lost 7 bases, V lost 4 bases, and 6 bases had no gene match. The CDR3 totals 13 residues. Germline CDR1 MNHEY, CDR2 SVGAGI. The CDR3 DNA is TGTGCCAGCAGTTTATACAGGGGTTCTGGCTACACCTTC. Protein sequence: CASSLYRGSGYTF.

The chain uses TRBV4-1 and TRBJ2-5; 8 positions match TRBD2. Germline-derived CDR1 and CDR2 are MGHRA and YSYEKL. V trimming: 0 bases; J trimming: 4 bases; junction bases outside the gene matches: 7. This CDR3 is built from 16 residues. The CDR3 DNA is TGCGCCAGCAGCCAAGATCCGGGGACTAGACCAGAGACCCAGTACTTC. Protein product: CASSQDPGTRPETQYF.

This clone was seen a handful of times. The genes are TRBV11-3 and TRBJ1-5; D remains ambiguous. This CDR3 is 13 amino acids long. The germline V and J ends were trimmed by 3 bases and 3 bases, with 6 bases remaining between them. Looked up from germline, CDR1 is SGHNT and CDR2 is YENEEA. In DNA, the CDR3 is TGTGCCAGCAGCTTGAGGGACAATCAGCCCCAGCATTTT. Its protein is CASSLRDNQPQHF.

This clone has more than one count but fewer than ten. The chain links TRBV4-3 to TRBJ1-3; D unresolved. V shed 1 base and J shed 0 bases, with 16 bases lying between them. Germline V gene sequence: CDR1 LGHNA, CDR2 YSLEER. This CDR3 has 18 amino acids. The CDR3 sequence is CASSQAFLAVSSGNTIYF. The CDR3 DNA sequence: TGCGCCAGCAGCCAAGCGTTCCTGGCGGTCAGCTCTGGAAACACCATATATTTT.

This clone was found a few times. The CDR3: CASSPRVASYNEQFF. The DNA for the CDR3 is TGTGCCAGCAGCCCCCGGGTAGCCTCCTACAATGAGCAGTTCTTC. The V call is TRBV9, the J call TRBJ2-1, with D uncertain. V lost 4 bases, J lost 0 bases, and 11 bases lay in between. The germline V gene has CDR1 SGDLS and CDR2 YYNGEE. The CDR3 loop spans 15 amino acids.

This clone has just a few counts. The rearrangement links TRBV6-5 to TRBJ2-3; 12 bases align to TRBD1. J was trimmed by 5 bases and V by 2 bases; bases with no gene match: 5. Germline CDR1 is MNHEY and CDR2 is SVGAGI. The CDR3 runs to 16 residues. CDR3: CASSYMGTGGRDTQYF. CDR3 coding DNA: TGTGCCAGCAGTTACATGGGGACAGGGGGCAGAGATACGCAGTATTTT.

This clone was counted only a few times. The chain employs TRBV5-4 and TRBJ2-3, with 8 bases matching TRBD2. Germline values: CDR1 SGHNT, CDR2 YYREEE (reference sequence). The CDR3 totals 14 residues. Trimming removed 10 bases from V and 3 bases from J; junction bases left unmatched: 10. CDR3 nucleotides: TGTGCCTCCCTTTTCGGGGGGGCTACAGATACGCAGTATTTT. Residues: CASLFGGATDTQYF.

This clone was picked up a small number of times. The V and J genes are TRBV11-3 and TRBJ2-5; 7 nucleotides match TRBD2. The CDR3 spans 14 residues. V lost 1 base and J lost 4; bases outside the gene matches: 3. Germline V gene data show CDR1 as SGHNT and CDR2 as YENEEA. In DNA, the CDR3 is TGTGCCAGCAGCTTAGGTGGGGGGGGAGAGACCCAGTACTTC. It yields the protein CASSLGGGGETQYF.

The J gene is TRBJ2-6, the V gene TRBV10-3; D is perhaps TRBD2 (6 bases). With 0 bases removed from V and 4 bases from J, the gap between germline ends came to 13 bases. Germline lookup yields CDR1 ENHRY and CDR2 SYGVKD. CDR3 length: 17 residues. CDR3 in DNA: TGTGCCATCAGTGAGTCGGGGAACGCGGGGGGGGCCAACGTCCTGACTTTC. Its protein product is CAISESGNAGGANVLTF.

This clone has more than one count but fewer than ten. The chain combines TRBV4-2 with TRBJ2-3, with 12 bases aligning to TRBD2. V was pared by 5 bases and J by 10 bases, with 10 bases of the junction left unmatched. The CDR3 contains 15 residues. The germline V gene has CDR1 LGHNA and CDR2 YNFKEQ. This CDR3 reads CASSGRTSGAIPQYF. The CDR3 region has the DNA TGTGCCAGCAGCGGAAGGACTAGCGGGGCGATACCGCAGTATTTT.

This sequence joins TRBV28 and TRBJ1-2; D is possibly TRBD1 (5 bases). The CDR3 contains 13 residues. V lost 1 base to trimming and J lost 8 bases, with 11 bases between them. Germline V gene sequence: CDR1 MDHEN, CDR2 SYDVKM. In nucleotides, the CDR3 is TGTGCCAGCAGTTTATCTTCAGGGCAGGGCTACACCTTC. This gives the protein CASSLSSGQGYTF.